The 12 T cell receptor beta chains below were found in one sample sequenced in a study of blood T cell repertoires in COVID-19. TCRdb keeps only in-frame clones here, not all; method: immunoSEQ multiplex PCR. The table lists under 130,000 clones, about 85% of them singletons, with 3.5% to 5% in the top ten. Input material: peripheral blood. These TCRs come from a middle-aged man with acute or convalescent COVID-19.

The gene calls are TRBV24-1 and TRBJ2-2, with D unclear. Germline values: CDR1 KGHDR, CDR2 SFDVKD. CDR3 size: 13 residues. The V end lost 7 bases, the J end lost 0 bases, and 5 bases lay between the germline ends. This chain's CDR3 is CATREPNTGELFF. Here the CDR3 DNA reads TGTGCCACCAGGGAGCCGAACACCGGGGAGCTGTTTTTT.

This chain joins TRBV27 and TRBJ2-1; TRBD2 is a possible D gene (6 bases). V was cut by 2 bases and J by 15 bases, with 14 bases left in between. This CDR3 has 12 residues. CDR1 is MNHEY and CDR2 is SMNVEV in the germline V gene (reference sequence). This chain's CDR3 is CASSLPTGAAFF. The CDR3, as DNA: TGTGCCAGCAGTTTACCCACGGGAGCTGCGTTCTTC.

The V and J genes are TRBV6-5 and TRBJ1-3; 8 positions match TRBD1. J gave up 3 bases and V 7 bases, and 5 bases lay outside the gene matches. Looked up from germline, CDR1 is MNHEY and CDR2 is SVGAGI. The CDR3 totals 14 residues. In DNA, the CDR3 is TGTGCCAGCATCAGAGACAGGGGTGGAAACACCATATATTTT. Amino acid sequence: CASIRDRGGNTIYF.

This clone was seen only once. The genes are TRBV30 and TRBJ1-2; the D is unclear. Germline lookup yields CDR1 GTSNPN and CDR2 SVGIG (reference sequence). Trimming removed 2 bases at V and 0 bases at J, with 7 bases between. The CDR3 totals 13 residues. The chain's CDR3 is CAWSNQTNYGYTF. The CDR3 nucleotides read TGTGCCTGGAGTAACCAGACTAACTATGGCTACACCTTC.

The chain joins TRBV27 to TRBJ2-2; no firm D call. The germline V gene has CDR1 MNHEY and CDR2 SMNVEV (reference sequence). V dropped 2 bases and J dropped 11 bases, with 21 bases sitting between them. The CDR3 covers 16 residues. The CDR3 loop is CASSLRVHSLADELFF. The DNA for the CDR3 is TGTGCCAGCAGTTTACGGGTCCACTCGTTGGCCGACGAGCTGTTTTTT.

The chain carries TRBV10-3 and TRBJ1-2; 7 bases agree with TRBD1. V lost 6 bases to trimming and J lost 3 bases; unmatched junction nucleotides: 4. The CDR3 loop spans 13 amino acids. CDR1 is ENHRY and CDR2 is SYGVKD in the germline V gene. The CDR3 region is CAIRPGTDYGYTF. The CDR3 DNA is TGTGCCATCAGACCCGGGACAGACTATGGCTACACCTTC.

This sequence joins TRBV28 and TRBJ2-7; 7 positions agree with TRBD1. This CDR3 is 14 amino acids long. Germline loops: CDR1 MDHEN, CDR2 SYDVKM. V trimming: 5 bases; J trimming: 2 bases; junction bases outside the gene matches: 6. The CDR3 DNA is TGTGCCAGCAGTACTTTTGGGACAGCCTACGAGCAGTACTTC. This codes for CASSTFGTAYEQYF.

This clone has just one count. The chain carries TRBV5-1 and TRBJ2-3, with 10 bases identical to TRBD2. Germline V CDR1 and CDR2: SGHRS, YFSETQ. The length of the CDR3 is 16 residues. The V segment lost 0 bases and the J segment 2 bases; nucleotides outside the gene matches: 3. For the CDR3, the DNA is TGCGCCAGCAGCTTGGGGACTAGCGGTAACACAGATACGCAGTATTTT. This encodes CASSLGTSGNTDTQYF.

This clone was detected once. This sequence joins TRBV2 and TRBJ1-1, with D tentatively TRBD1 (5 bases). Germline lookup yields CDR1 SNHLY and CDR2 FYNNEI. Trimming removed 6 bases at V and 5 bases at J, with 16 bases between. The CDR3 spans 14 residues. CDR3 residues: CASSRGTGETEAFF. The CDR3 nucleotides are TGTGCCAGCAGCCGAGGGACGGGGGAAACTGAAGCTTTCTTT.

The rearrangement links TRBV27 to TRBJ1-2, with a weak D call TRBD1 (6 bases). The V and J ends lost 4 bases and 7 bases respectively, with 16 bases between them. CDR3 size: 14 residues. CDR1 and CDR2 from the germline V gene are MNHEY and SMNVEV (reference sequence). Written as DNA, the CDR3 is TGTGCCAGCAGTTCCCACGGACAGCTCTCTGGCTACACCTTC. Amino acid sequence: CASSSHGQLSGYTF.

As DNA, the CDR3 is TGTGCCAGTAGTTTACTAGGACAGTCGGGGCTCCAGCCCCAGCATTTT. Translation: CASSLLGQSGLQPQHF. This chain links TRBV19 with TRBJ1-5, with D possibly being TRBD1 (6 bases). The CDR3 extends over 16 amino acids. The germline V gene has CDR1 LNHDA and CDR2 SQIVND (reference sequence). Trimming took off 5 bases at V and 7 bases at J, with 21 bases between the two ends. Combining the CDR3 with reference TRBV19 and TRBJ1-5 gives the whole variable domain DGGITQSPKYLFRKEGQNVTLSCEQNLNHDAMYWYRQDPGQGLRLIYYSQIVNDFQKGDIAEGYSVSREKKESFPLTVTSAQKNPTAFYLCASSLLGQSGLQPQHFGDGTRLSIL.

V is TRBV5-6 and J is TRBJ1-2, with 8 bases that match TRBD1. J gave up 6 bases and V 0 bases, and 4 bases lay outside the gene matches. Per the germline V gene, CDR1 is SGHDT and CDR2 is YYEEEE. This CDR3 is built from 14 residues. CDR3 sequence (DNA): TGTGCCAGCAGCTTGGAGGACAGGGTAGATGGCTACACCTTC. Translating gives CASSLEDRVDGYTF. The full variable domain, with the rest looked up from reference TRBV5-6 and TRBJ1-2, is DAGVTQSPTHLIKTRGQQVTLRCSPKSGHDTVSWYQQALGQGPQFIFQYYEEEERQRGNFPDRFSGHQFPNYSSELNVNALLLGDSALYLCASSLEDRVDGYTFGSGTRLTVV.